This is a list of T cell receptor beta chains from one sample in a study of T cell repertoires in cytomegalovirus infection. TCRdb reanalysed the reads using MiXCR and keeps one entry per CDR3 protein. Of fewer than 55,000 distinct CDR3 sequences listed, roughly 21% are singletons. These receptors are not linked to any known antigen. The source was CD8+ T cells from cultured PBMCs, collected from culture after CMV antigen stimulation. These receptor sequences come from a human donor in good health (CMV status not recorded). Some clones in this sample may be carry-over from other donors' samples. Both conserved end residues are part of each CDR3.

v_call cdr3_aa
TRBV13 CASTPTGTSEQFF
TRBV5-5 CASSPADRNFPFF
TRBV11-2 CASSPDRLYEQYF
TRBV12-3/TRBV12-4 CASSLWDEKLFF
TRBV12-3/TRBV12-4 CASSFGTPETQYF
TRBV7-2 CASSHQETQYF
TRBV4-3 CASSQDATLSGNSPLHF
TRBV6-2/TRBV6-3 CASSANPEGDTQYF
TRBV7-8 CASSTGTANSYEQYF
TRBV7-2 CASSLEIDIPNTEAFF
TRBV7-9 CASTPPDTGELFF
TRBV7-2 CASSFLGGNYGYTF
TRBV12-3/TRBV12-4 CASSSIHPGQGVNTIYF
TRBV7-2 CASSADRALYGYTF
TRBV7-6 CASSLEGTENEKLFF
TRBV11-2 CASSLDLERYNEQFF
TRBV4-3 CASSQAWDSSFINYGYTF
TRBV7-8 CASSFLQGAFKETQYF
TRBV10-3 CAISPGREQYF
TRBV7-2 CASSPSAGAYIGELFF
TRBV7-6 CASSSPQGRNTEAFF
TRBV7-2 CASSLGVNRGPAPGYTF
TRBV6-2/TRBV6-3 CASSLQGKDGYTF
TRBV6-5 CASSYLAFVGTEAFF